Sequencing of this TCR beta chain was carried out in a study of T cell responses to AZD1222 COVID-19 vaccine. Note on this clone: Antigen: not known.

Sequenced by immunoSEQ multiplex PCR; TCRdb stores in-frame clones only, minus some. Counted here are some 160,000 clones, under 95% occurring once; the ten biggest clones make up less than 2%. Study-level results: Clonal diversity may have been underestimated, and the donors were mostly white British, with more females than males.

Germline trimming cut 4 bases from V and 0 bases from J; bases unmatched to any gene: 4. The CDR3 sequence is 15 residues long. Looked up from germline, CDR1 is SGHDT and CDR2 is YYEEEE. The chain links TRBV5-6 to TRBJ1-3; the match to TRBD1 covers 7 bases. This specimen was peripheral blood, taken 28 days after the second AZD1222 dose. The receptor comes from an adult who received the AZD1222 COVID-19 vaccine. Here the CDR3 DNA reads TGTGCCAGCAGCCGGGGACAGTCCTCTGGAAACACCATATATTTT. This codes for CASSRGQSSGNTIYF.